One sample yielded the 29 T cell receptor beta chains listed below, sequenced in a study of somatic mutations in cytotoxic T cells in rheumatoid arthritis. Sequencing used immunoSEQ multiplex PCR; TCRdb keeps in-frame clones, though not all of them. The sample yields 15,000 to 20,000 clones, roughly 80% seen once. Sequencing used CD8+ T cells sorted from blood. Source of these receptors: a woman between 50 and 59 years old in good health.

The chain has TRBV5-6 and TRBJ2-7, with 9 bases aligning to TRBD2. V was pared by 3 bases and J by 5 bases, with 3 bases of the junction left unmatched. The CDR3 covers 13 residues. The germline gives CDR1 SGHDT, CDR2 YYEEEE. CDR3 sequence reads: CASSSGLAHEQYF. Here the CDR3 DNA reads TGTGCCAGCAGCTCGGGACTAGCTCACGAGCAGTACTTC.

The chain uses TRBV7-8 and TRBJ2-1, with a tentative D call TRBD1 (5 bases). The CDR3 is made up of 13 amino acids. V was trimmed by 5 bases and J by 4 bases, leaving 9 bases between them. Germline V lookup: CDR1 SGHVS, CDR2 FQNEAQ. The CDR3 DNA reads TGTGCCAGCAGCCCGGACAAATACAATGAGCAGTTCTTC. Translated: CASSPDKYNEQFF.

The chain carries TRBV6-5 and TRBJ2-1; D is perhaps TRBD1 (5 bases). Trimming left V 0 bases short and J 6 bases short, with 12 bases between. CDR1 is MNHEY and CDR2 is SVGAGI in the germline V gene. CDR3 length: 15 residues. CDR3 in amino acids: CASSYSKSQGNEQFF. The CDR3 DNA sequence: TGTGCCAGCAGTTACTCGAAAAGCCAGGGCAATGAGCAGTTCTTC.

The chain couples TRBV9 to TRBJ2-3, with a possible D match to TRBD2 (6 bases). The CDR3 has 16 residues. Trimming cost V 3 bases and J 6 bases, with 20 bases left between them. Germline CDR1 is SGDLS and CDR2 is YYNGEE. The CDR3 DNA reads TGTGCCAGCAGCGGCGCTAGCGTTACCCTGGGGGATACGCAGTATTTT. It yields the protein CASSGASVTLGDTQYF.

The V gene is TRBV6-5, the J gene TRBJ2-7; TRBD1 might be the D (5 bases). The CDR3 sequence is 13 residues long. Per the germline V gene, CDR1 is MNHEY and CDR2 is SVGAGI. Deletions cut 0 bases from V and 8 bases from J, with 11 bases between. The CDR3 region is CASSYSGQGKQYF. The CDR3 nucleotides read TGTGCCAGCAGTTACTCGGGGCAGGGAAAGCAGTACTTC.

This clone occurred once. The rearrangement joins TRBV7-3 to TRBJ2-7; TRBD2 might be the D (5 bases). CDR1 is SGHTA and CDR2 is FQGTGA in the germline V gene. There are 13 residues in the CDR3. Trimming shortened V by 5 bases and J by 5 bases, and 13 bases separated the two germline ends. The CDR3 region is CASSHGRGDEQYF. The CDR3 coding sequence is TGTGCCAGCAGCCACGGACGGGGAGACGAGCAGTACTTC.

The CDR3 spells CASSDGDPTSQPQHF. The CDR3 nucleotides are TGCGCCAGCAGTGACGGGGATCCCACTTCTCAGCCCCAGCATTTT. The V call is TRBV10-2, the J call TRBJ1-5, with D unclear. The CDR3 is 15 residues long. Looked up from germline, CDR1 is WSHSY and CDR2 is SAAADI. Trimming took off 3 bases at V and 6 bases at J, with 15 bases between the two ends.

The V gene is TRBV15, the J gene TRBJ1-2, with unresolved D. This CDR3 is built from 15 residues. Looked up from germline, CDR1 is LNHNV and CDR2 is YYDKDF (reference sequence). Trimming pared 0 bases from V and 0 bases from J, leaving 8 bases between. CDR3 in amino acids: CATSRESGANYGYTF. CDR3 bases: TGTGCCACCAGCAGAGAATCTGGGGCTAACTATGGCTACACCTTC.

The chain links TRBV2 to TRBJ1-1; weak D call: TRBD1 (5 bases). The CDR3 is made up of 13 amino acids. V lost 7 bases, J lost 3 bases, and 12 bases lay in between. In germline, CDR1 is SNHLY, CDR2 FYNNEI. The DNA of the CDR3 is TGTGCCAGCATGAAAGTGGGGGACACTGAAGCTTTCTTT. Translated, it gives CASMKVGDTEAFF.

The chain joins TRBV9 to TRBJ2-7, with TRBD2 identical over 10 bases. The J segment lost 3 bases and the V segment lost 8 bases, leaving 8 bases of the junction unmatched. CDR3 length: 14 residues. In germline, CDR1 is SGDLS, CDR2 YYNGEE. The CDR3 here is CASSAGGNGYEQYF. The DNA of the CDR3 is TGTGCCAGTTCAGCGGGAGGGAATGGCTACGAGCAGTACTTC.

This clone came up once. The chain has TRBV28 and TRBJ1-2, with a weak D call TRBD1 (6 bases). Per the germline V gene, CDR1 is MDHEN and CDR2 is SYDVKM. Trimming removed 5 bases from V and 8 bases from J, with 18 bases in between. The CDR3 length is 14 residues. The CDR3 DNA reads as TGTGCCAGCAGTGGTCCCGTGGGGGCATTAGGCTACACCTTC. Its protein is CASSGPVGALGYTF.

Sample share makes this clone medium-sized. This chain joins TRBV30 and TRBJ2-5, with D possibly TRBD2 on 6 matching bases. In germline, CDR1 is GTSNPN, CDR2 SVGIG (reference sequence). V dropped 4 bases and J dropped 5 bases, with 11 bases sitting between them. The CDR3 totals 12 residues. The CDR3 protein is CAWNDAGETQYF. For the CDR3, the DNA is TGTGCCTGGAATGACGCGGGGGAGACCCAGTACTTC.

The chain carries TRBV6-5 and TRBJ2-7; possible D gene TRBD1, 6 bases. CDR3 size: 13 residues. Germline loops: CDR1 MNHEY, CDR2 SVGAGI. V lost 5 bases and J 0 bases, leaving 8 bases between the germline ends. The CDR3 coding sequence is TGTGCCAGCAGTACAGGGAGCTCCTACGAGCAGTACTTC. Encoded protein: CASSTGSSYEQYF.

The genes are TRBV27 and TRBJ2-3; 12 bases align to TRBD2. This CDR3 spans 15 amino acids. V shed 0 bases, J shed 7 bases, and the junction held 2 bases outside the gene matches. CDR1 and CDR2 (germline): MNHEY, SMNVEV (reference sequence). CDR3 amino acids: CASSLSGLAGNTQYF. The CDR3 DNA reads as TGTGCCAGCAGTTTATCTGGACTAGCGGGGAATACGCAGTATTTT.

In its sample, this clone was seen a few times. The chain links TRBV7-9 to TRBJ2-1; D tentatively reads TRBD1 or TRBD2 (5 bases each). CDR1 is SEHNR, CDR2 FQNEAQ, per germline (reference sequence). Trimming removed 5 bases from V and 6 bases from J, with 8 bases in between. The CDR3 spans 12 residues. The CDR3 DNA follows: TGTGCCAGCAGCCCAGGGAGCAATGAGCAGTTCTTC. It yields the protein CASSPGSNEQFF.

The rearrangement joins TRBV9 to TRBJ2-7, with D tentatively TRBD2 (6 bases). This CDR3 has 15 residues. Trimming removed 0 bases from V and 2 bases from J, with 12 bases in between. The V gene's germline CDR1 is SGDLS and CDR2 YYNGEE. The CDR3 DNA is TGTGCCAGCAGCGTAGTGGGAGGTCCCACCTACGAGCAGTACTTC. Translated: CASSVVGGPTYEQYF.

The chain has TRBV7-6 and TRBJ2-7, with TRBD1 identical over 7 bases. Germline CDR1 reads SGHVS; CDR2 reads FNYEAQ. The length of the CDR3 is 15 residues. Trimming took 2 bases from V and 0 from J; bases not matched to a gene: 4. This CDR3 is CASSLTRDSSYEQYF. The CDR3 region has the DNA TGTGCCAGCAGCTTAACCCGGGACAGCTCCTACGAGCAGTACTTC.

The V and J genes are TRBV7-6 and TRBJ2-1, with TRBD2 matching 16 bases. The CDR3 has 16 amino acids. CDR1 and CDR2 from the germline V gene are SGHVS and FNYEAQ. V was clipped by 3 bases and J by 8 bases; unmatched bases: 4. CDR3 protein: CASSLGTSGGADEQFF. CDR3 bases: TGTGCCAGCAGCTTGGGGACTAGCGGGGGGGCCGATGAGCAGTTCTTC. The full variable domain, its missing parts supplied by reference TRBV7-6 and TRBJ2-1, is GAGVSQSPRYKVTKRGQDVALRCDPISGHVSLYWYRQALGQGPEFLTYFNYEAQQDKSGLPNDRFSAERPEGSISTLTIQRTEQRDSAMYRCASSLGTSGGADEQFFGPGTRLTVL.

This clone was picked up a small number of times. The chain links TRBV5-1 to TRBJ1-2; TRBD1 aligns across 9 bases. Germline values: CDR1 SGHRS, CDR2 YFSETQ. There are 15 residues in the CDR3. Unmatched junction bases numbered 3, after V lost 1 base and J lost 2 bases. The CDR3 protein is CASSLTGGGNYGYTF. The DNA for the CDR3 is TGCGCCAGCAGCTTGACAGGGGGCGGGAACTATGGCTACACCTTC.

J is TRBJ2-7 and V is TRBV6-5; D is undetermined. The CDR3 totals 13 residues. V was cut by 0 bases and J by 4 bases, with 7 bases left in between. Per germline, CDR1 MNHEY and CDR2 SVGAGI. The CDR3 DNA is TGTGCCAGCAGTTACTCGATATCGTACGAGCAGTACTTC. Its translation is CASSYSISYEQYF.

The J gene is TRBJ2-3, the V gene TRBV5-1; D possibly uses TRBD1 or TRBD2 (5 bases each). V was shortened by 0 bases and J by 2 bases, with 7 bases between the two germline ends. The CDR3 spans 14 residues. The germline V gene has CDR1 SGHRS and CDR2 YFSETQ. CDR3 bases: TGCGCCAGCAGCTTGGGGGACCCCACAGATACGCAGTATTTT. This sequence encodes CASSLGDPTDTQYF.

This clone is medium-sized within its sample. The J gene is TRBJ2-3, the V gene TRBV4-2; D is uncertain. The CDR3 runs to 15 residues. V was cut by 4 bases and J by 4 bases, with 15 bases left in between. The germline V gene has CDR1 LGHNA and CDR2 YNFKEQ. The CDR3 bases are TGTGCCAGCAGCCCCTCCCCCTCAAGCTCAGATACGCAGTATTTT. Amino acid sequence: CASSPSPSSSDTQYF.

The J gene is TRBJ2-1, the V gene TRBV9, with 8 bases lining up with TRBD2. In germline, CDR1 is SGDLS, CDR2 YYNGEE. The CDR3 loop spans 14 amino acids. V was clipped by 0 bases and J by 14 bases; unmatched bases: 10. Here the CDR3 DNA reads TGTGCCAGCAGCGTAGCGACTCGGGGGGGTCAAGAGTTCTTC. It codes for CASSVATRGGQEFF. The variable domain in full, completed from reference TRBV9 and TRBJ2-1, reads DSGVTQTPKHLITATGQRVTLRCSPRSGDLSVYWYQQSLDQGLQFLIQYYNGEERAKGNILERFSAQQFPDLHSELNLSSLELGDSALYFCASSVATRGGQEFFGPGTRLTVL.

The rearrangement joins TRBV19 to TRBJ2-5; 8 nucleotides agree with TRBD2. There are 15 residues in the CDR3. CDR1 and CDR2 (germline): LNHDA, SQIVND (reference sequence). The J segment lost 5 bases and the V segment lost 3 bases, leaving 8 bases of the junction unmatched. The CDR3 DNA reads TGTGCCAGTAGTATCGGGGCGGGAGGTGCCGAGACCCAGTACTTC. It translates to CASSIGAGGAETQYF.

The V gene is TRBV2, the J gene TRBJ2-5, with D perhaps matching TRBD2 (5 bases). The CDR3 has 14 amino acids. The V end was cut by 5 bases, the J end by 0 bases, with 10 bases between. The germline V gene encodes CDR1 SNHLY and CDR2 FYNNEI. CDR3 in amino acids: CASSHSVNQETQYF. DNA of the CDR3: TGTGCCAGCAGTCATAGCGTAAACCAAGAGACCCAGTACTTC.

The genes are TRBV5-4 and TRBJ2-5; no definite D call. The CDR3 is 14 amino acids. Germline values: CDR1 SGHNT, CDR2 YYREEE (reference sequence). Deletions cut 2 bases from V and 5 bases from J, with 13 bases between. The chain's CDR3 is CASSFSVGWETQYF. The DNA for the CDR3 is TGTGCCAGCAGCTTTTCCGTAGGGTGGGAGACCCAGTACTTC.

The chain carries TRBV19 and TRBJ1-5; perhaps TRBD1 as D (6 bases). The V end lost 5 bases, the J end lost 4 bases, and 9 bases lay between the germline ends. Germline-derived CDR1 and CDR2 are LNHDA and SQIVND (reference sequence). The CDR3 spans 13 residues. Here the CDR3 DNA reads TGTGCCAGTAGTGGCAGGGGTAATCAGCCCCAGCATTTT. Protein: CASSGRGNQPQHF.

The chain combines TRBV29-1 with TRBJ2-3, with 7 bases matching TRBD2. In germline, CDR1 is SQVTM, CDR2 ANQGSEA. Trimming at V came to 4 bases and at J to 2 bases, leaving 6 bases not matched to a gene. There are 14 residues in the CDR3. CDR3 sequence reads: CSVARDYNTDTQYF. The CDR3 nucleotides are TGCAGCGTTGCGAGGGACTATAACACAGATACGCAGTATTTT.

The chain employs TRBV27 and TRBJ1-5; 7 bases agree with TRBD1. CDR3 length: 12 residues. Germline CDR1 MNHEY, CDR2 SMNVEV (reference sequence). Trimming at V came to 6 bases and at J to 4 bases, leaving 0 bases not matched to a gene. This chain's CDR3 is CASRTGNQPQHF. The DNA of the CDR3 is TGTGCCAGCAGGACAGGGAATCAGCCCCAGCATTTT.